These 17 T cell receptor beta chains share one sample of origin, sequenced in a study of T cells in Graves' hyperthyroidism and ophthalmopathy. The source material, RNA transcripts, was used to amplify TCR beta CDR3 regions. HTBI primers were used for first-round RT-PCR of the TCR CDR3. TCRdb passed the multiplex PCR reads through MiXCR, listing each CDR3 protein once. The sample has 300,000 to 450,000 distinct CDR3 sequences; 17% are singletons. Sample: blood. Receptors were obtained from a woman aged 25-40 years with Graves' hyperthyroidism that later progressed to Graves' ophthalmopathy.

There are many counts of this clonotype. The chain has TRBV3-1 and TRBJ2-7; 11 bases agree with TRBD1. The CDR3 loop spans 15 amino acids. The trim removed 4 bases at V and 6 bases at J, leaving 8 bases unmatched. Germline V gene sequence: CDR1 LGHDT, CDR2 YNNKEL (reference sequence). CDR3 residues: CASSRDGQGAFEQYF. The DNA of the CDR3 is TGTGCCAGCAGCCGAGACGGACAGGGGGCTTTCGAGCAGTACTTC.

The chain has TRBV5-1 and TRBJ2-3; 7 bases agree with TRBD2. Germline loops: CDR1 SGHRS, CDR2 YFSETQ. The V and J ends lost 4 bases and 2 bases, in that order; junction bases with no gene match: 10. The CDR3 runs 16 residues. The CDR3 protein is CASSNSRGVVTDTQYF. In DNA form, the CDR3 reads TGCGCCAGCAGCAACAGCCGGGGGGTAGTCACAGATACGCAGTATTTT.

This clonotype was counted ten times or more. This sequence joins TRBV3-1 and TRBJ1-2, with 7 bases lining up with TRBD1. This CDR3 spans 16 amino acids. V lost 2 bases, J lost 2 bases, and 8 bases stayed unmatched. From germline, CDR1 is LGHDT and CDR2 YNNKEL (reference sequence). The CDR3 DNA follows: TGTGCCAGCAGCCAACAACAGGGGTTGGGGAACTATGGCTACACCTTC. It translates to CASSQQQGLGNYGYTF.

This clonotype was counted ten times or more. The chain has TRBV29-1 and TRBJ2-5, with 12 bases fitting TRBD1. CDR1 is SQVTM and CDR2 is ANQGSEA in the germline V gene. Losses at the gene ends were 5 bases for V and 7 bases for J; bases not matched to a gene: 8. This CDR3 comprises 14 residues. The CDR3 reads CSVSGQGARGTQYF. CDR3 DNA: TGCAGCGTTTCGGGACAGGGGGCCCGTGGGACCCAGTACTTC.

This clonotype was detected only a few times. The CDR3 reads CASSLELGQGITGELFF. CDR3 coding DNA: TGTGCCAGCAGCTTGGAATTAGGACAGGGCATCACCGGGGAGCTGTTTTTT. The chain links TRBV7-8 to TRBJ2-2, with TRBD1 matching over 8 bases. The germline gives CDR1 SGHVS, CDR2 FQNEAQ. V shed 3 bases and J 4 bases; nucleotides not matched to a gene: 10. The CDR3 runs to 17 residues.

This clonotype has a handful of counts. The chain employs TRBV11-1 and TRBJ1-1; no clear D. The germline gives CDR1 SGHAT, CDR2 FQDESV (reference sequence). This CDR3 region has 16 residues. V lost 2 bases to trimming and J lost 1 base, with 14 bases between them. CDR3 nucleotides: TGTGCCAGCAGCTTATGGCAACTGAATGGGAACACTGAAGCTTTCTTT. Amino acid sequence: CASSLWQLNGNTEAFF.

Ten or more counts support this clonotype. The rearrangement uses TRBV7-9 and TRBJ1-2; possibly TRBD1 for D (6 bases). V lost 5 bases, J lost 2 bases, and 21 bases lay in between. Germline V gene lookup returns CDR1 SEHNR and CDR2 FQNEAQ (reference sequence). This CDR3 is 17 amino acids long. The CDR3 bases are TGTGCCAGCAGCCCCCACACGGACAGACCTGTAAACTATGGCTACACCTTC. Amino acids: CASSPHTDRPVNYGYTF.

As for this clonotype: This may be a read error: a much more frequent sequence differs by one nucleotide. This chain's CDR3 is CAISDVGSYEQYF. DNA for the CDR3: TGTGCCATCAGTGATGTGGGCTCCTACGAGCAGTACTTC. V usage is TRBV10-3 and J usage is TRBJ2-7; no clear D gene. This CDR3 is 13 amino acids long. V was trimmed by 3 bases and J by 0 bases, leaving 6 bases between them. Germline-derived CDR1 and CDR2 are ENHRY and SYGVKD.

The chain carries TRBV6-1 and TRBJ1-6; D not certain. From germline, CDR1 is MNHNS and CDR2 SASEGT. This CDR3 has 15 residues. With 6 bases removed from V and 0 bases from J, the gap between germline ends came to 9 bases. The CDR3 coding sequence is TGTGCCAGCAGCCCGATCCTCTCCTATAATTCACCCCTCCACTTT. Translated: CASSPILSYNSPLHF.

This clonotype was counted ten times or more. CDR3: CASSPIWGGDTYEQYF. CDR3 nucleotides: TGTGCCAGTAGCCCCATATGGGGGGGAGACACCTACGAGCAGTACTTC. The chain recombines TRBV19 with TRBJ2-7, with 7 bases identical to TRBD2. V lost 6 bases to trimming and J lost 2 bases; unmatched junction nucleotides: 13. The CDR3 length is 16 residues. The V gene's germline CDR1 is LNHDA and CDR2 SQIVND (reference sequence).

V is TRBV19 and J is TRBJ2-6; TRBD2 might be the D (6 bases). The CDR3 has 18 residues. CDR1 and CDR2 (germline): LNHDA, SQIVND (reference sequence). V was shortened by 2 bases and J by 2 bases, with 16 bases between the two germline ends. The CDR3: CASSISGQGGTGANVLTF. For the CDR3, the DNA is TGTGCCAGTAGTATAAGCGGGCAGGGCGGTACTGGGGCCAACGTCCTGACTTTC.

This clonotype showed up many times. CDR3 region: CASRNSGGHEQYF. The CDR3 nucleotides read TGCGCCAGCAGAAACTCCGGGGGCCACGAGCAGTACTTC. The chain joins TRBV5-1 to TRBJ2-7, with D perhaps assigned TRBD1 or TRBD2 (6 bases each). The CDR3 has 13 amino acids. Trimming removed 5 bases from V and 5 bases from J, with 14 bases in between. Germline-derived CDR1 and CDR2 are SGHRS and YFSETQ. The full variable domain, in which reference TRBV5-1 and TRBJ2-7 provide the parts outside the CDR3, is KAGVTQTPRYLIKTRGQQVTLSCSPISGHRSVSWYQQTPGQGLQFLFEYFSETQRNKGNFPGRFSGRQFSNSRSEMNVSTLELGDSALYLCASRNSGGHEQYFGPGTRLTVT.

At least ten counts were recorded for this clonotype. The chain carries TRBV29-1 and TRBJ2-1; D is unresolved. The CDR3 is 13 amino acids. Per germline, CDR1 SQVTM and CDR2 ANQGSEA. The V end lost 4 bases, the J end lost 0 bases, and 7 bases lay between the germline ends. The CDR3 loop reads CSVVESSYNEQFF. In DNA, the CDR3 is TGCAGCGTTGTGGAGAGCTCCTACAATGAGCAGTTCTTC.

The chain combines TRBV28 with TRBJ2-7; D may be TRBD2 (6 bases). V lost 3 bases to trimming and J lost 2 bases, with 11 bases between them. Germline lookup yields CDR1 MDHEN and CDR2 SYDVKM. The CDR3 has 14 residues. CDR3 DNA sequence: TGTGCCAGCAGTTTGCGACTAGAGGCCTACGAGCAGTACTTC. Translated: CASSLRLEAYEQYF.

The rearrangement uses TRBV19 and TRBJ2-7; 9 positions match TRBD2. With 1 base clipped from V and 4 bases from J, the junction kept 5 bases outside the gene matches. The CDR3 spans 15 residues. Germline CDR1 and CDR2: LNHDA and SQIVND (reference sequence). Here the CDR3 reads CASSIALAGAYEQYF. DNA of the CDR3: TGTGCCAGTAGTATAGCTTTAGCGGGAGCGTACGAGCAGTACTTC.

This clonotype has a handful of counts. This chain connects TRBV6-1 to TRBJ2-1, with TRBD2 matching 9 bases. The junction had 6 bases not matched to a gene; V was cut back by 10 bases and J by 8 bases. This CDR3 contains 12 residues. Germline V gene data show CDR1 as MNHNS and CDR2 as SASEGT. This CDR3 reads CATRLAVHEQFF. The CDR3 DNA reads as TGTGCCACCAGACTAGCGGTGCATGAGCAGTTCTTC.

V and J are TRBV12-3 or TRBV12-4 and TRBJ2-3; D could derive from TRBD1 or TRBD2 (5 bases each). The CDR3 consists of 13 residues. V lost 5 bases and J 6 bases, leaving 12 bases between the germline ends. CDR3: CASSEGKGDTQYF. Written as DNA, the CDR3 is TGTGCCAGCAGTGAGGGGAAAGGGGATACGCAGTATTTT.